This T cell receptor (beta chain) was retrieved from a study of T-cell reconstitution after alpha-beta-depleted transplantation in children. Study outcomes and limitations: The authors attributed T-cell counts and diversity one year after transplant mostly to newly produced T cells.

Using unique molecular identifiers, the investigators prepared the TCRbeta library. Using its own MiXCR run on the PCR reads, TCRdb lists one record per CDR3 protein. This sample has about 110,000 distinct CDR3 sequences, with 23% found just once. From germline, CDR1 is SQVTM and CDR2 ANQGSEA. Trimming pared 0 bases from V and 4 bases from J, leaving 8 bases between. CDR3 length: 13 residues. Regarding this clonotype: Its antigen is still unknown.

The material was PBMCs, mostly from graft donor cells, obtained 180 days after TCRalphabeta/CD19-depleted stem cell transplant. The TCR was taken from a male patient aged 2-15 years who had a stem cell transplant for chronic granulomatous disease, so the T cells may come from the graft donor. The V and J genes are TRBV29-1 and TRBJ2-3, with D maybe TRBD1 (6 bases). The CDR3 loop reads CSVEEGASDTQYF. In nucleotides, the CDR3 is TGCAGCGTTGAAGAGGGGGCGTCAGATACGCAGTATTTT.